This paragraph reports one T cell receptor beta chain. The target of this receptor is not known. No much larger clonotype is one base removed from it; base qualities were not supplied. The protocol used for the library was PCR. TCRdb names Illumina HiSeq 4000 as the instrument used. The TCR beta-chain CDR3 region of each patient was profiled by high-throughput sequencing. Processing in the source paper ran as follows. The researchers built a classifier to tell apart papillary thyroid cancer patients with distant metastasis, based on CDR3 differences among clinicopathological groups. Repertoire diversity was assessed with the Shannon index, and tumor-blood repertoire similarity with the Morisita-Horn index. TCRdb reran the public reads through fastp at Q25 and MiXCR, keeping productive beta chains. The V and J calls and clone size are TCRdb's, not the authors'. The sample table shows 13,000 to 15,000 clones, and more than 20% are seen once. The ten largest make up over 6% of the sample.

None of the patients had been given any treatment before thyroid surgery. Patient clinical samples collected from 2012 to 2018 were retrospectively analysed using T-cell receptor beta sequencing. The junction shows trimming of 1 base on V and 3 bases on J, plus 11 bases between the germline ends. The CDR3 covers 14 residues, taking in both the cysteine and the phenylalanine. Left in the record is the CDR3 DNA by itself, 42 bases read in frame from the first base. The germline V gene specifies SGHRS as CDR1 and YFSETQ as CDR2. This sample is part of a study of metastatic and nonmetastatic thyroid tumors (TCRdb year 2020). The study in broad terms: The researchers compared repertoires between peripheral blood samples and tumor or nodule tissue samples from patients with malignant or benign thyroid disease. Overall study results and their limits: TCR beta diversity was reported as significantly higher in malignant tumors than in benign nodules, in both blood and tumor samples.

The sequencing sample was made of tumor tissue. The origin of this receptor is a female donor with papillary thyroid cancer or a benign thyroid nodule (not recorded which). Some clones in this sample may be carry-over from other donors' samples. The sequence is built from TRBV5-1 and TRBJ2-7, with an unclear D gene assignment. The CDR3 region has the sequence CASSLISPVYEQYF. Here is the DNA: TGCGCCAGCAGCTTGATTTCGCCAGTCTACGAGCAGTACTTC.